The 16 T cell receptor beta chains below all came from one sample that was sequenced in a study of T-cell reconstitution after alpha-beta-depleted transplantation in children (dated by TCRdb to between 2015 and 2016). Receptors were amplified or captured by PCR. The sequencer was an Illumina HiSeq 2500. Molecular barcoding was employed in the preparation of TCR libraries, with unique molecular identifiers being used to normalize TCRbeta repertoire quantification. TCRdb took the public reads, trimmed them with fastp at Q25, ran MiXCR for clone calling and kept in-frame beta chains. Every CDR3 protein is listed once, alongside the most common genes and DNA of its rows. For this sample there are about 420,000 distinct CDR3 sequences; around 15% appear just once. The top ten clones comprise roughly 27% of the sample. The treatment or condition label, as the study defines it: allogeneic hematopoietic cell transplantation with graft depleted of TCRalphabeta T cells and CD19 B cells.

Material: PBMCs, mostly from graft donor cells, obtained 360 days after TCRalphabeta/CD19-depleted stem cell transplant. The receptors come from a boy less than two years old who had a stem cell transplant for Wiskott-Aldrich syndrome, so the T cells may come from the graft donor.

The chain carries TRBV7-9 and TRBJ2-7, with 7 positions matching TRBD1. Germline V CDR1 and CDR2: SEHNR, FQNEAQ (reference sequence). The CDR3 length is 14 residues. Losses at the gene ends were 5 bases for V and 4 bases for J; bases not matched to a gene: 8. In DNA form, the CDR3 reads TGTGCCAGCAGCCCAGGGGGTTTGTTTTACGAGCAGTACTTC. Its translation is CASSPGGLFYEQYF.

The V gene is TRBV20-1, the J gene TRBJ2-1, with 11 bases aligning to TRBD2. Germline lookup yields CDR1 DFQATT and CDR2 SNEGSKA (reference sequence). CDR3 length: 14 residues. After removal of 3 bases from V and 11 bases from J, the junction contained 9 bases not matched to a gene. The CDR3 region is CSASKGLAGGKQFF. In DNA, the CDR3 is TGCAGTGCTAGCAAAGGGCTAGCGGGGGGAAAGCAGTTCTTC.

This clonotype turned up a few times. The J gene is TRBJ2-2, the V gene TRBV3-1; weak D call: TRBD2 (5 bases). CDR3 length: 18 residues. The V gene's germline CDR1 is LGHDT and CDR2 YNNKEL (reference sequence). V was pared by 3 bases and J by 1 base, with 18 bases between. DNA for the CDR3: TGTGCCAGCAGCCATGGACCTTCGGGGTGGAGGAACACCGGGGAGCTGTTTTTT. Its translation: CASSHGPSGWRNTGELFF.

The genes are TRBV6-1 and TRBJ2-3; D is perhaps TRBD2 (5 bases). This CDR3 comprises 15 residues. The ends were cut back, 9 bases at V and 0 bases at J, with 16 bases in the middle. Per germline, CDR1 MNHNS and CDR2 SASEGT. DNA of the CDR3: TGTGCCAGTAGGGTCAGCGGATCTAGCACAGATACGCAGTATTTT. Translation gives CASRVSGSSTDTQYF.

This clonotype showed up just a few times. The chain's CDR3 is CASSPGTSGGYQETQYF. The CDR3, as DNA: TGTGCCAGCAGCCCGGGGACTAGCGGGGGGTACCAAGAGACCCAGTACTTC. The chain employs TRBV11-1 and TRBJ2-5, with 15 nucleotides matching TRBD2. V was pared by 5 bases and J by 0 bases, with 4 bases of the junction left unmatched. The CDR3 length is 17 residues. Germline CDR1 and CDR2: SGHAT and FQDESV (reference sequence).

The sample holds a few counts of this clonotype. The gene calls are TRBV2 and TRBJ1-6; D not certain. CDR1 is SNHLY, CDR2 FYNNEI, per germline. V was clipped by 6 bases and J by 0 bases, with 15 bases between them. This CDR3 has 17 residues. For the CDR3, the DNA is TGTGCCAGCAGGGGCAAGGCGGGGTTCTCCTATAATTCACCCCTCCACTTT. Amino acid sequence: CASRGKAGFSYNSPLHF.

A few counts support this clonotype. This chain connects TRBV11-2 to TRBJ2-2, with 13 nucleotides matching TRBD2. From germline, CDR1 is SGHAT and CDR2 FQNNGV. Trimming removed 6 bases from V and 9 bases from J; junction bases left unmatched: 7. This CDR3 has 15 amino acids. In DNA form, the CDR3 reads TGTGCCAGCAGTAGAAGACTAGCGGGAGGCCGGGAGCTGTTTTTT. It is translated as CASSRRLAGGRELFF.

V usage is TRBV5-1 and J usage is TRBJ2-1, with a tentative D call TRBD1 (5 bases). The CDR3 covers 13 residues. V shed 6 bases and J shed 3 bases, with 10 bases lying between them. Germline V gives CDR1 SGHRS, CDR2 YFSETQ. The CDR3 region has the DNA TGCGCCAGCAAAAGGGGCAACTACAATGAGCAGTTCTTC. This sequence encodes CASKRGNYNEQFF.

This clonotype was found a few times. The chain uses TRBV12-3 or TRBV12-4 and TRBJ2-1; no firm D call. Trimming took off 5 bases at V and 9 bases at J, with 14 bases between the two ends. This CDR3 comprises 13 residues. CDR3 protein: CASSGVGPGEQFF. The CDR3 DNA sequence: TGTGCCAGCAGTGGAGTCGGGCCTGGTGAGCAGTTCTTC.

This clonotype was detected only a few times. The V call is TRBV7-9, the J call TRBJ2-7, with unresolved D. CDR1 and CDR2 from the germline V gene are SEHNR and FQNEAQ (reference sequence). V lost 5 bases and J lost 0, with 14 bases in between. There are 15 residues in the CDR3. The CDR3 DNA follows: TGTGCCAGCAGCAGACATACCCCCGGCTCCTACGAGCAGTACTTC. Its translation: CASSRHTPGSYEQYF.

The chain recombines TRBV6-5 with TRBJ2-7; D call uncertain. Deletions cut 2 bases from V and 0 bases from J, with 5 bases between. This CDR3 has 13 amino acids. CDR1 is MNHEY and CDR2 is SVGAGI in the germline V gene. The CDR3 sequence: CASSYGVSYEQYF. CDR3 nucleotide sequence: TGTGCCAGCAGTTACGGCGTCTCCTACGAGCAGTACTTC.

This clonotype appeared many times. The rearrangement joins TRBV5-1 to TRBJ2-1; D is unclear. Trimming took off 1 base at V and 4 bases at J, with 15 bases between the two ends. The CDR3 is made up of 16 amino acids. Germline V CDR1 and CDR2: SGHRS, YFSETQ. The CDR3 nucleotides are TGCGCCAGCAGCTTGTTAGGGAACCCTTTTTACAATGAGCAGTTCTTC. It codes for CASSLLGNPFYNEQFF.

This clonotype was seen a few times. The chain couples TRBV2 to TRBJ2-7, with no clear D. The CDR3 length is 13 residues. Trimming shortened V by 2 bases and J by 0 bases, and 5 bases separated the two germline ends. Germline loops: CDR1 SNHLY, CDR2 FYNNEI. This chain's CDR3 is CASSETHSYEQYF. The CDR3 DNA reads TGTGCCAGCAGTGAAACCCACTCCTACGAGCAGTACTTC.

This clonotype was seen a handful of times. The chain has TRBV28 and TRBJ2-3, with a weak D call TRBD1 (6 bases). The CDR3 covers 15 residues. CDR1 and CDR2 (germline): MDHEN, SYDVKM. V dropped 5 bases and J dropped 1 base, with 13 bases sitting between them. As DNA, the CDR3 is TGTGCCAGCAGTCCCGGGACATTGCGCACAGATACGCAGTATTTT. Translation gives CASSPGTLRTDTQYF.

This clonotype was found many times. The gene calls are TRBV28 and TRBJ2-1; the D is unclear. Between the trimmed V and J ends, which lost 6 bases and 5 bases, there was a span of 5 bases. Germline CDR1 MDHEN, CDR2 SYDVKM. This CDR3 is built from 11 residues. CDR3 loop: CASRGHNEQFF. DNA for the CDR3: TGTGCCAGCAGAGGCCACAATGAGCAGTTCTTC. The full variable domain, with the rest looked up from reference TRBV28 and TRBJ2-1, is DVKVTQSSRYLVKRTGEKVFLECVQDMDHENMFWYRQDPGLGLRLIYFSYDVKMKEKGDIPEGYSVSREKKERFSLILESASTNQTSMYLCASRGHNEQFFGPGTRLTVL.

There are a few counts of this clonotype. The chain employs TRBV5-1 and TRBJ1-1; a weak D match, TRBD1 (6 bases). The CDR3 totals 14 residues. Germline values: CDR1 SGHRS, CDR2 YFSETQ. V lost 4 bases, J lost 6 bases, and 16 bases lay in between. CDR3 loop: CASSIQGVYAEAFF. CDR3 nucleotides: TGCGCCAGCAGCATACAGGGTGTTTACGCTGAAGCTTTCTTT.